A selection of T cell receptor beta chains follows, all from one sample in a study of cytomegalovirus exposure and HLA in healthy donors. Sequenced by immunoSEQ multiplex PCR; TCRdb stores in-frame clones only, minus some. The repertoire holds 80,000 or so clones, with about 71% as singletons. Material for sequencing was PBMCs. The receptors were gathered from a woman aged 40-49 years in good health and CMV-seronegative. Both conserved end residues are part of each CDR3. The order of the fields is clone size, V gene, D gene, J gene, CDR3 protein, CDR3 DNA. A D gene is named only where the DNA matches it firmly. Clone sizes are given selectively: once, few, many, or a class where the clone is expanded.

size: .; V: TRBV7-9; D: TRBD2; J: TRBJ2-1; CDR3: CASSPGLAGIEQFF; DNA: TGTGCCAGCAGCCCAGGACTAGCGGGGATTGAGCAGTTCTTC
size: once; V: TRBV11-2; D: TRBD1; J: TRBJ2-1; CDR3: CASSLAGGWGSYNEQFF; DNA: TGTGCCAGCAGCTTAGCAGGGGGCTGGGGCTCCTACAATGAGCAGTTCTTC
size: few; V: TRBV6-4; D: TRBD2; J: TRBJ2-1; CDR3: CASSLTSGGVNEQFF; DNA: TGTGCCAGCAGTTTAACTAGCGGGGGCGTAAATGAGCAGTTCTTC
size: .; V: TRBV6-5; D: .; J: TRBJ1-1; CDR3: CASRVLSGEAFF; DNA: TGTGCCAGCAGGGTCTTGTCGGGAGAAGCTTTCTTT
size: .; V: TRBV10-3; D: .; J: TRBJ2-2; CDR3: CAISDPRLRGTHTGELFF; DNA: TGTGCCATCAGTGACCCGAGACTGAGGGGGACGCACACCGGGGAGCTGTTTTTT
size: .; V: TRBV5-6; D: .; J: TRBJ1-5; CDR3: CASSHAGNQPQHF; DNA: TGTGCCAGCAGCCATGCAGGGAATCAGCCCCAGCATTTT
size: .; V: TRBV6-5; D: TRBD1; J: TRBJ2-5; CDR3: CASRTGEAETQYF; DNA: TGTGCCAGCAGGACAGGGGAGGCAGAGACCCAGTACTTC
size: .; V: TRBV5-4; D: .; J: TRBJ2-3; CDR3: CASSLGGTYQTSTDTQYF; DNA: TGTGCCAGCAGCTTGGGGGGCACCTATCAGACCAGCACAGATACGCAGTATTTT
size: few; V: TRBV6-5; D: .; J: TRBJ2-1; CDR3: CASMLSGLSYNEQFF; DNA: TGTGCCAGCATGCTTTCAGGGTTATCCTACAATGAGCAGTTCTTC
size: .; V: TRBV28; D: TRBD1; J: TRBJ1-6; CDR3: CASSGQGNYAPLHF; DNA: TGTGCCAGCAGTGGACAGGGTAACTACGCACCCCTCCACTTT
size: few; V: TRBV7-6; D: TRBD1; J: TRBJ2-1; CDR3: CASSHRDRDFNEQFF; DNA: TGTGCCAGCAGCCACCGGGACAGGGATTTCAATGAGCAGTTCTTC
size: .; V: TRBV19; D: .; J: TRBJ1-5; CDR3: CASSLQSGTKSNQPQHF; DNA: TGTGCCAGTAGTCTCCAATCCGGGACAAAGAGCAATCAGCCCCAGCATTTT
size: .; V: TRBV5-1; D: TRBD1; J: TRBJ1-5; CDR3: CASSLIQGANQPQHF; DNA: TGCGCCAGCAGCTTGATCCAGGGGGCTAATCAGCCCCAGCATTTT
size: few; V: TRBV18; D: .; J: TRBJ1-1; CDR3: CASSLSAGVQTEAFF; DNA: TGTGCCAGCTCACTTTCCGCAGGGGTACAAACTGAAGCTTTCTTT
size: .; V: TRBV29-1; D: .; J: TRBJ1-2; CDR3: CSVEDTYRVLYTF; DNA: TGCAGCGTTGAAGACACCTACCGGGTACTCTACACCTTC
size: once; V: TRBV2; D: .; J: TRBJ2-7; CDR3: CASSEDFLREQYF; DNA: TGTGCCAGCAGTGAGGACTTCCTACGAGAGCAGTACTTC
size: .; V: TRBV5-4; D: .; J: TRBJ2-7; CDR3: CASSLDAGEQYF; DNA: TGTGCCAGCAGCTTGGACGCGGGCGAGCAGTACTTC
size: .; V: TRBV7-9; D: TRBD1; J: TRBJ1-5; CDR3: CASSRDREDNQPQHF; DNA: TGTGCCAGCAGCCGAGACAGGGAGGACAATCAGCCCCAGCATTTT
size: .; V: TRBV5-1; D: TRBD2; J: TRBJ2-5; CDR3: CASARGLGETQYF; DNA: TGCGCCAGCGCACGGGGACTAGGGGAGACCCAGTACTTC
size: .; V: TRBV14; D: .; J: TRBJ2-1; CDR3: CASSTELYNEQFF; DNA: TGTGCCAGCAGCACAGAACTCTACAATGAGCAGTTCTTC
size: many; V: TRBV5-1; D: .; J: TRBJ2-7; CDR3: CASSWTGTSTYEQYF; DNA: TGCGCCAGCAGCTGGACCGGGACATCCACCTACGAGCAGTACTTC
size: .; V: TRBV7-9; D: TRBD1; J: TRBJ1-1; CDR3: CASTMTGALNFNTEAFF; DNA: TGTGCCAGCACCATGACAGGGGCCCTAAACTTTAACACTGAAGCTTTCTTT
size: .; V: TRBV14; D: .; J: TRBJ2-7; CDR3: CASSQEDGRQTLYHEQYF; DNA: TGTGCCAGCAGCCAAGAAGACGGAAGACAAACCCTTTATCACGAGCAGTACTTC
size: .; V: TRBV25-1; D: .; J: TRBJ1-1; CDR3: CASSEYEEYTEAFF; DNA: TGTGCCAGCAGTGAATACGAGGAATACACTGAAGCTTTCTTT
size: .; V: TRBV11-2; D: .; J: TRBJ2-7; CDR3: CASSSLSLEQYF; DNA: TGTGCCAGCAGCTCTCTGTCCCTCGAGCAGTACTTC